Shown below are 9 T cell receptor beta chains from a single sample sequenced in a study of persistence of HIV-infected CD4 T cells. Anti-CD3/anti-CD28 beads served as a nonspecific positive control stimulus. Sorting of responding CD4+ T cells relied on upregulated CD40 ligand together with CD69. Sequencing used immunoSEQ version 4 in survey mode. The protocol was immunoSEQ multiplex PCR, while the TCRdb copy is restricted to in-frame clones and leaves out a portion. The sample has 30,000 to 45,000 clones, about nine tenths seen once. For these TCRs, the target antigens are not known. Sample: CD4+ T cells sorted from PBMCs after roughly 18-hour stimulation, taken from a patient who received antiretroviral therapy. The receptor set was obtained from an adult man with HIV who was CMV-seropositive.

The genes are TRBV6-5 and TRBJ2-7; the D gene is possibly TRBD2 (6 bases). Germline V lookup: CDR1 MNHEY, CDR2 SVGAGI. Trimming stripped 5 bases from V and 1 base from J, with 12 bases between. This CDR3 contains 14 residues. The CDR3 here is CASSTGTGSYEQYF. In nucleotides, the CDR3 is TGTGCCAGCAGTACCGGGACTGGATCCTACGAGCAGTACTTC.

The CDR3 region has the DNA TGCGCCAGCAGTCAATTTATGGGACAGGGTAATCGGAACACTGAAGCTTTCTTT. Translating it yields CASSQFMGQGNRNTEAFF. The rearrangement joins TRBV23-1 to TRBJ1-1; 9 nucleotides agree with TRBD1. TRBV23-1 is an ORF; its function is uncertain. This CDR3 region has 18 residues. J was trimmed by 1 base and V by 1 base; bases with no gene match: 10.

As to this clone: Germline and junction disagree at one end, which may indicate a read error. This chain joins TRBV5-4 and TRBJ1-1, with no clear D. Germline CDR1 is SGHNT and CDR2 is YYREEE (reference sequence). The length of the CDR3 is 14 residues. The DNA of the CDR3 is TGTGCCAGCAGCGCGGAGTCCGGGGTTGGTTTTTTATATTTT. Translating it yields CASSAESGVGFLYF.

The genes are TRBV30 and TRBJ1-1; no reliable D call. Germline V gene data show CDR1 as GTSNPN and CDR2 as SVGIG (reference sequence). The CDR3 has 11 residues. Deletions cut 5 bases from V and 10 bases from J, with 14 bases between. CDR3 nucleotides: TGTGCCTGGGGCCCATCCTTGGGAGCTTTCTTT. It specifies CAWGPSLGAFF.

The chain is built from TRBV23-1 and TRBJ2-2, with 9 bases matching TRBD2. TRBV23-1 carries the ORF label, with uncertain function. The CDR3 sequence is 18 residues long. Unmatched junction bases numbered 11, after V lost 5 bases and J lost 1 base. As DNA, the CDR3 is TGCGCCAGCAGTACAATCCTGACTAGCGGCCTGAACACCGGGGAGCTGTTTTTT. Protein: CASSTILTSGLNTGELFF.

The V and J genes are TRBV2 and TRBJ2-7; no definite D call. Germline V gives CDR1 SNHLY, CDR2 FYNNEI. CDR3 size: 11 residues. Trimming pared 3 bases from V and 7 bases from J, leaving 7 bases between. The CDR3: CASSERTEQYF. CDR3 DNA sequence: TGTGCCAGCAGTGAGAGAACGGAGCAGTACTTC.

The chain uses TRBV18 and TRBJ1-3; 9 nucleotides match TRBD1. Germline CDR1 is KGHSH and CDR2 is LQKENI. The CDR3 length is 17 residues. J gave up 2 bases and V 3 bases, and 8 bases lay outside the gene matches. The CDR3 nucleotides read TGTGCCAGCTCACCCTCCGGGACAGGGTCACCTGGAAACACCATATATTTT. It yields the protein CASSPSGTGSPGNTIYF.

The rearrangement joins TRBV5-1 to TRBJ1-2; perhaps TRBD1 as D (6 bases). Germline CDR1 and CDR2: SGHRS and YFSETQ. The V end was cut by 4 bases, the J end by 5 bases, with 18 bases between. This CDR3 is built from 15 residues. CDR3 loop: CASSRARDISYGYTF. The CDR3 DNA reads TGCGCCAGCAGCCGAGCGAGGGACATATCTTATGGCTACACCTTC.

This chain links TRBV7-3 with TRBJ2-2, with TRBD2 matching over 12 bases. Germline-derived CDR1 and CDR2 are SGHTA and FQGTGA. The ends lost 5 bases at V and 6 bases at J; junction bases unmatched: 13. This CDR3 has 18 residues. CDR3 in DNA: TGTGCCAGCAGCCTTAGGACTAGCGGGGCCTCGTGGGCCGGGGAGCTGTTTTTT. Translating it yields CASSLRTSGASWAGELFF.